This T cell receptor (beta chain) was identified in a study of blood T cells in healthy people across ages. General study results and limits: The long-lived group displayed more naive CD4+ cells, plus higher diversity, than the aged donors did.

Combining a sample-barcoded 5' primer with a J-beta primer mix, a second PCR ran for roughly 6 to 12 cycles. From the 5' RACE reads, TCRdb called clonotypes with MiXCR, one entry per CDR3 protein. The sample lists some 860,000 distinct CDR3 sequences; roughly three fifths were seen once. Comment on this clonotype: No antigen is known for it. A much larger clone differs from this one at a single base, so this may be a read error.

There are 18 residues in the CDR3. Trimming cost V 4 bases and J 3 bases; bases outside gene matches: 14. Germline CDR1 and CDR2: LGHDT and YNNKEL (reference sequence). The chain combines TRBV3-1 with TRBJ2-3; 9 nucleotides agree with TRBD1. This TCR came from a man in his forties in good health. Sequenced input: blood. The CDR3 here is CASSLGDGTGIGTDTQYF. Written as DNA, the CDR3 is TGTGCCAGCAGCCTCGGAGACGGGACAGGGATCGGTACAGATACGCAGTATTTT.